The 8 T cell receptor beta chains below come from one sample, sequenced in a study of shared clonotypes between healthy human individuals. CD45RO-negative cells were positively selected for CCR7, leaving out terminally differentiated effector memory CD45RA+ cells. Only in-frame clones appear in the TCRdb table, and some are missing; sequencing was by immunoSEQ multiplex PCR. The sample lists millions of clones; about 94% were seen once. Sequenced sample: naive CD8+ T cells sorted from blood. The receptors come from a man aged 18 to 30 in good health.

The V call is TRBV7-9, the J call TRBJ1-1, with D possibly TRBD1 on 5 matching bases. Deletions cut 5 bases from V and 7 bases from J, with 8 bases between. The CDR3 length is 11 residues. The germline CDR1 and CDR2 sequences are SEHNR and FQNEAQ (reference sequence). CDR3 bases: TGTGCCAGCAGCAGGGACGGTGAAGCTTTCTTT. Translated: CASSRDGEAFF.

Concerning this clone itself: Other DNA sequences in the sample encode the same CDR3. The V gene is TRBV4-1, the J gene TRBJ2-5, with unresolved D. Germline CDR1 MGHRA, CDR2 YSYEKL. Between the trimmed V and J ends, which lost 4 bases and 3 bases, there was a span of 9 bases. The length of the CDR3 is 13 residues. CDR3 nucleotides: TGCGCCAGCAGCCTAGATAGGGAAGAGACCCAGTACTTC. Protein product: CASSLDREETQYF.

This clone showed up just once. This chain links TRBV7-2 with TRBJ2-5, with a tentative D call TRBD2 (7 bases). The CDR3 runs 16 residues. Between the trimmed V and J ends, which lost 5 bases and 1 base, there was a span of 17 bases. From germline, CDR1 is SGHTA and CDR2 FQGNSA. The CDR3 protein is CASSTLGGPTQETQYF. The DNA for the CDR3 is TGTGCCAGCAGCACCCTCGGGGGGCCCACCCAAGAGACCCAGTACTTC.

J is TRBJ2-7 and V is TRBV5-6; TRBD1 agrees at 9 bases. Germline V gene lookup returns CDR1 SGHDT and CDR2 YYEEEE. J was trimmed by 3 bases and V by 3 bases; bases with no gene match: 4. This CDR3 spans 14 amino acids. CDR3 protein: CASSWTGDLYEQYF. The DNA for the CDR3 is TGTGCCAGCAGCTGGACAGGGGACCTCTACGAGCAGTACTTC.

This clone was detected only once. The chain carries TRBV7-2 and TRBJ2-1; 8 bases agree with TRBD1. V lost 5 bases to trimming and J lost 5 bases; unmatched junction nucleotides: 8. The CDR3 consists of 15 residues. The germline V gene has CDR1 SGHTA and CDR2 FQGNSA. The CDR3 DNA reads TGTGCCAGCAGCCACCGACAGGGGATCAACAATGAGCAGTTCTTC. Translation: CASSHRQGINNEQFF.

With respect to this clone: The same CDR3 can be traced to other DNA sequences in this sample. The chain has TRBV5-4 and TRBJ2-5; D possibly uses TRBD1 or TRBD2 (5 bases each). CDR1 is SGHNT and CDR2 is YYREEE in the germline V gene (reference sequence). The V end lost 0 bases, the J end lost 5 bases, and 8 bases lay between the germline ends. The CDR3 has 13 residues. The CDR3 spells CASSLGGEETQYF. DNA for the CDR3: TGTGCCAGCAGCTTGGGAGGGGAGGAGACCCAGTACTTC. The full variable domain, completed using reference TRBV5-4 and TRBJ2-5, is ETGVTQSPTHLIKTRGQQVTLRCSSQSGHNTVSWYQQALGQGPQFIFQYYREEENGRGNFPPRFSGLQFPNYSSELNVNALELDDSALYLCASSLGGEETQYFGPGTRLLVL.

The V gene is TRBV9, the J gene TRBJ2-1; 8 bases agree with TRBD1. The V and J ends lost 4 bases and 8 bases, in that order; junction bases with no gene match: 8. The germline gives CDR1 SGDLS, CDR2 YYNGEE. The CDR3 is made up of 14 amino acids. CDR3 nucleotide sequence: TGTGCCAGCAGCTCTTCAGGGGGCACGTATGAGCAGTTCTTC. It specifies CASSSSGGTYEQFF.

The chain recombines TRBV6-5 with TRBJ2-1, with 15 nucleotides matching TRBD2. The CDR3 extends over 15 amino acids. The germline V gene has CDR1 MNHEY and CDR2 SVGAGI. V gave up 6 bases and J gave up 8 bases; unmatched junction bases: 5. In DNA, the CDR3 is TGTGCCAGCAGCTGGACTAGCGGGAGGGCGGATGAGCAGTTCTTC. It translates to CASSWTSGRADEQFF.